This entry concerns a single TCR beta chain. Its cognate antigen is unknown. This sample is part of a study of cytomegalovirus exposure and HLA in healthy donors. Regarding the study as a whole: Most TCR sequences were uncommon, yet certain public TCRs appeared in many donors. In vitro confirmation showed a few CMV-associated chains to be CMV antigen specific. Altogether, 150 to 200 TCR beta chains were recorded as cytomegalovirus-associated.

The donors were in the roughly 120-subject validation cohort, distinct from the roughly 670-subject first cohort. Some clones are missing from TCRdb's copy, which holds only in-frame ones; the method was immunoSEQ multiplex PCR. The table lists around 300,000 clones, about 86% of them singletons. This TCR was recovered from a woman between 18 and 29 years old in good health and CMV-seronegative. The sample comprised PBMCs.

In nucleotides, the CDR3 is TGTGCCAGCAGAGTCGGAGCGCCCAACAATGAGCAGTTCTTC. It encodes CASRVGAPNNEQFF. V is TRBV6-1 and J is TRBJ2-1; D is undetermined. The V end lost 6 bases, the J end lost 5 bases, and 14 bases lay between the germline ends. The CDR3 sequence is 14 residues long. Germline-derived CDR1 and CDR2 are MNHNS and SASEGT.